This T cell receptor beta chain was profiled in a study of cytomegalovirus exposure and HLA in healthy donors. The protocol was immunoSEQ multiplex PCR, while the TCRdb copy is restricted to in-frame clones and leaves out a portion. The profile shows 220,000 or so clones, 85% to 95% of them singletons. Germline V gene sequence: CDR1 SGHAT, CDR2 FQNNGV. This CDR3 has 16 residues. With 1 base removed from V and 4 bases from J, the gap between germline ends came to 16 bases. This chain joins TRBV11-2 and TRBJ1-2; no firm D call. Material: PBMCs. This clonotype was obtained from a woman aged 18-29 years in good health and CMV-seronegative. The CDR3 coding sequence is TGTGCCAGCAGCTTAGGGCGGGCAGGAATCCCCTATGGCTACACCTTC. It translates to CASSLGRAGIPYGYTF.